The clone carrying this T cell receptor (beta chain) was seen only once. PCR primers comprised 60 Vbeta and 13 Jbeta primers. TCRdb's table, derived via immunoSEQ multiplex PCR, lists solely in-frame clones and lacks some. The table shows some 150,000 clones, with approximately 80% occurring only once. CDR1 is LNHDA and CDR2 is SQIVND in the germline V gene (reference sequence). V was shortened by 4 bases and J by 4 bases, with 14 bases between the two germline ends. CDR3 size: 15 residues. The data stem from a study of cytomegalovirus exposure and HLA in healthy donors. Study details: Unique TCRs from HLA-typed donors, roughly 89 million of them, were held in an early data release.

This clonotype was sampled from a woman aged 18-35 years in good health and CMV-seropositive. The rearrangement joins TRBV19 to TRBJ1-5, with D unresolved. The sample consisted of PBMCs. The DNA of the CDR3 is TGTGCCAGTAGTACCCCCCCAGTCTTTAATCAGCCCCAGCATTTT. This translates into CASSTPPVFNQPQHF.